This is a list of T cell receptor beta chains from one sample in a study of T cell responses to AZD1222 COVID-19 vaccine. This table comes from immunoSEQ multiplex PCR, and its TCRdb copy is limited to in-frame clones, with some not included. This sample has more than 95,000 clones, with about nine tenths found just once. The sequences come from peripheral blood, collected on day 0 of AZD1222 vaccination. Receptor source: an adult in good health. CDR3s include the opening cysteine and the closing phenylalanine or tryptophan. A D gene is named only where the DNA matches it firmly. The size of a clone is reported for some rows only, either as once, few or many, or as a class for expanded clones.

cdr3_aa: CATSDLTGQGSADTQYF
cdr3_nt: TGTGCCACCAGTGATTTGACGGGACAGGGGAGCGCAGATACGCAGTATTTT
j_call: TRBJ2-3
d_call: TRBD1
clone_size: -
v_call: TRBV24-1

cdr3_aa: CASSQQGNTEAFF
cdr3_nt: TGTGCCAGCAGCCAACAGGGGAACACTGAAGCTTTCTTT
j_call: TRBJ1-1
d_call: -
clone_size: -
v_call: TRBV7-9

cdr3_aa: CASSYGRGINYGYTF
cdr3_nt: TGTGCCAGCAGTTACGGCAGGGGTATTAACTATGGCTACACCTTC
j_call: TRBJ1-2
d_call: -
clone_size: -
v_call: TRBV6-6

cdr3_aa: CASSPTGAYHEQYF
cdr3_nt: TGTGCCAGCAGCCCGACAGGGGCCTACCACGAGCAGTACTTC
j_call: TRBJ2-7
d_call: TRBD1
clone_size: -
v_call: TRBV9

cdr3_aa: CASSLQRDTNYGYTF
cdr3_nt: TGTGCCAGCAGTTTACAGCGGGACACCAACTATGGCTACACCTTC
j_call: TRBJ1-2
d_call: -
clone_size: few
v_call: TRBV6-6

cdr3_aa: CASSSGGTSGSYEQYF
cdr3_nt: TGTGCCAGCAGTTCCGGGGGGACTAGCGGGAGCTACGAGCAGTACTTC
j_call: TRBJ2-7
d_call: TRBD2
clone_size: -
v_call: TRBV28

cdr3_aa: CAISSGAGQGGYGYTF
cdr3_nt: TGTGCCATCAGCTCGGGGGCCGGACAGGGCGGTTATGGCTACACCTTC
j_call: TRBJ1-2
d_call: TRBD1
clone_size: -
v_call: TRBV10-3

cdr3_aa: CSVRQIVGEKLFF
cdr3_nt: TGCAGCGTGAGACAGATCGTAGGTGAAAAACTGTTTTTT
j_call: TRBJ1-4
d_call: -
clone_size: -
v_call: TRBV29-1

cdr3_aa: CASSPRTGSYEQYF
cdr3_nt: TGTGCCAGCAGCCCCAGGACAGGAAGCTACGAGCAGTACTTC
j_call: TRBJ2-7
d_call: TRBD1
clone_size: -
v_call: TRBV14

cdr3_aa: CASSLFGSSYEQYF
cdr3_nt: TGTGCCAGCAGCTTATTTGGGAGCTCCTACGAGCAGTACTTC
j_call: TRBJ2-7
d_call: -
clone_size: -
v_call: TRBV11-2

cdr3_aa: CASSFIAGTYEQYF
cdr3_nt: TGTGCCAGCAGCTTTATAGCGGGAACCTACGAGCAGTACTTC
j_call: TRBJ2-7
d_call: TRBD2
clone_size: -
v_call: TRBV11-2

cdr3_aa: CASSVVAGDAEAFF
cdr3_nt: TGTGCCAGCAGCGTCGTAGCAGGGGACGCTGAAGCTTTCTTT
j_call: TRBJ1-1
d_call: -
clone_size: -
v_call: TRBV2

cdr3_aa: CSVDSGTSGSTVQFF
cdr3_nt: TGCAGCGTCGATTCCGGGACTAGCGGGAGCACCGTCCAGTTCTTC
j_call: TRBJ2-1
d_call: TRBD2
clone_size: -
v_call: TRBV29-1

cdr3_aa: CASNLRGGYTF
cdr3_nt: TGTGCCAGCAACCTTCGAGGGGGCTACACCTTC
j_call: TRBJ1-2
d_call: -
clone_size: -
v_call: TRBV28

cdr3_aa: CASSLSRDGFYEQYF
cdr3_nt: TGTGCCAGCAGTTTATCGCGGGACGGTTTCTACGAGCAGTACTTC
j_call: TRBJ2-7
d_call: -
clone_size: -
v_call: TRBV27

cdr3_aa: CASRQGLSQPQHF
cdr3_nt: TGTGCCAGCAGGCAGGGGTTATCTCAGCCCCAGCATTTT
j_call: TRBJ1-5
d_call: -
clone_size: -
v_call: TRBV6-5

cdr3_aa: CAIRQGAEDTQYF
cdr3_nt: TGTGCCATCAGACAGGGGGCAGAGGATACGCAGTATTTT
j_call: TRBJ2-3
d_call: TRBD1
clone_size: once
v_call: TRBV10-3

cdr3_aa: CASSLRYNEQFF
cdr3_nt: TGTGCCAGCAGTTTAAGGTACAATGAGCAGTTCTTC
j_call: TRBJ2-1
d_call: -
clone_size: -
v_call: TRBV28

cdr3_aa: CASSQHVMVLAGELFF
cdr3_nt: TGCGCCAGCAGCCAACACGTCATGGTGTTAGCCGGGGAGCTGTTTTTT
j_call: TRBJ2-2
d_call: -
clone_size: -
v_call: TRBV4-3

cdr3_aa: CASSLAASSSYNEQFF
cdr3_nt: TGTGCCAGCAGTTTAGCAGCCTCGAGCTCCTACAATGAGCAGTTCTTC
j_call: TRBJ2-1
d_call: -
clone_size: -
v_call: TRBV28

cdr3_aa: CASRLHGASDTQYF
cdr3_nt: TGTGCCAGCCGCCTCCATGGGGCCTCAGATACGCAGTATTTT
j_call: TRBJ2-3
d_call: -
clone_size: -
v_call: TRBV7-2

cdr3_aa: CATSLDSTYEQYF
cdr3_nt: TGTGCCACCAGCCTGGACAGTACCTACGAGCAGTACTTC
j_call: TRBJ2-7
d_call: -
clone_size: -
v_call: TRBV15

cdr3_aa: CASIPRGTSNSPLHF
cdr3_nt: TGTGCCAGCATCCCCCGGGGGACGAGTAATTCACCCCTCCACTTT
j_call: TRBJ1-6
d_call: -
clone_size: -
v_call: TRBV2

cdr3_aa: CASRRDGLNTEAFF
cdr3_nt: TGTGCCAGCAGGAGGGACGGCCTAAACACTGAAGCTTTCTTT
j_call: TRBJ1-1
d_call: -
clone_size: once
v_call: TRBV6-5

cdr3_aa: CASSPGQTTYEQYF
cdr3_nt: TGTGCCAGCAGCCCGGGACAGACTACCTACGAGCAGTACTTC
j_call: TRBJ2-7
d_call: TRBD1
clone_size: -
v_call: TRBV9

cdr3_aa: CASSSSLAPSSTDTQYF
cdr3_nt: TGTGCCAGCAGTTCCTCACTAGCCCCGAGTTCGACAGATACGCAGTATTTT
j_call: TRBJ2-3
d_call: -
clone_size: -
v_call: TRBV5-5

cdr3_aa: CAISESTGDEKLFF
cdr3_nt: TGTGCCATCAGTGAGTCAACTGGAGATGAAAAACTGTTTTTT
j_call: TRBJ1-4
d_call: -
clone_size: -
v_call: TRBV10-3

cdr3_aa: CSADRGGEQYF
cdr3_nt: TGCAGTGCGGACAGGGGCGGCGAGCAGTACTTC
j_call: TRBJ2-7
d_call: TRBD1
clone_size: -
v_call: TRBV20-1

cdr3_aa: CASSQDRPPLGNTIYF
cdr3_nt: TGCGCCAGCAGCCAAGATCGACCACCGCTCGGAAACACCATATATTTT
j_call: TRBJ1-3
d_call: -
clone_size: -
v_call: TRBV4-1

cdr3_aa: CASSYGGDGPQHF
cdr3_nt: TGTGCCAGCAGTTATGGGGGAGACGGACCCCAGCATTTT
j_call: TRBJ1-5
d_call: -
clone_size: -
v_call: TRBV6-5

cdr3_aa: CASSLGGAGNQPQHF
cdr3_nt: TGTGCCAGCAGTTTAGGCGGGGCGGGCAATCAGCCCCAGCATTTT
j_call: TRBJ1-5
d_call: -
clone_size: -
v_call: TRBV28

cdr3_aa: CASSSLGGTFTDTQYF
cdr3_nt: TGTGCCAGCAGCTCTCTAGGGGGTACATTCACAGATACGCAGTATTTT
j_call: TRBJ2-3
d_call: -
clone_size: -
v_call: TRBV7-8

cdr3_aa: CASSLSGGNTIYF
cdr3_nt: TGTGCCAGCAGCTTATCTGGGGGAAACACCATATATTTT
j_call: TRBJ1-3
d_call: -
clone_size: -
v_call: TRBV7-8

cdr3_aa: CASSLLEYNEQFF
cdr3_nt: TGTGCCAGCAGTTTACTGGAGTACAATGAGCAGTTCTTC
j_call: TRBJ2-1
d_call: -
clone_size: few
v_call: TRBV12-3/TRBV12-4

cdr3_aa: CASSSPRAGDEQFF
cdr3_nt: TGTGCCAGCAGCTCCCCCCGGGCGGGGGATGAGCAGTTCTTC
j_call: TRBJ2-1
d_call: TRBD2
clone_size: -
v_call: TRBV11-3

cdr3_aa: CASSNGWGDNQPQHF
cdr3_nt: TGTGCCAGCAGCAATGGGTGGGGGGATAATCAGCCCCAGCATTTT
j_call: TRBJ1-5
d_call: -
clone_size: few
v_call: TRBV5-6

cdr3_aa: CASGGEGKPQHF
cdr3_nt: TGTGCCAGCGGGGGGGAGGGCAAGCCCCAGCATTTT
j_call: TRBJ1-5
d_call: -
clone_size: -
v_call: TRBV2

cdr3_aa: CASTNSNQPQHF
cdr3_nt: TGTGCCAGCACCAACTCCAATCAGCCCCAGCATTTT
j_call: TRBJ1-5
d_call: -
clone_size: once
v_call: TRBV12-3/TRBV12-4

cdr3_aa: CASSSLPSYGYTF
cdr3_nt: TGTGCCAGCAGTTCCCTCCCTAGCTATGGCTACACCTTC
j_call: TRBJ1-2
d_call: -
clone_size: few
v_call: TRBV6-2/TRBV6-3

cdr3_aa: CASSLTNLGNTGELFF
cdr3_nt: TGTGCCAGCAGCTTAACGAACCTAGGGAACACCGGGGAGCTGTTTTTT
j_call: TRBJ2-2
d_call: -
clone_size: few
v_call: TRBV7-8

cdr3_aa: CASSITGTGSGYTF
cdr3_nt: TGTGCCAGCAGTATTACCGGGACAGGCTCTGGCTACACCTTC
j_call: TRBJ1-2
d_call: TRBD1
clone_size: -
v_call: TRBV28

cdr3_aa: CASSQPLAALAKNIQYF
cdr3_nt: TGCGCCAGCAGCCAACCTCTAGCGGCCTTAGCCAAAAACATTCAGTACTTC
j_call: TRBJ2-4
d_call: TRBD2
clone_size: -
v_call: TRBV4-1

cdr3_aa: CASRRRVCYEQYF
cdr3_nt: TGTGCCAGCAGGAGAAGAGTCTGCTACGAGCAGTACTTC
j_call: TRBJ2-7
d_call: -
clone_size: once
v_call: TRBV6-6

cdr3_aa: CSASVQGAVPLHF
cdr3_nt: TGCAGTGCTAGTGTCCAGGGGGCTGTCCCCCTCCACTTT
j_call: TRBJ1-6
d_call: TRBD1
clone_size: -
v_call: TRBV20-1

cdr3_aa: CASSQDRPGRIYNEQFF
cdr3_nt: TGCGCCAGCAGCCAAGATCGGCCAGGGCGAATCTACAATGAGCAGTTCTTC
j_call: TRBJ2-1
d_call: -
clone_size: -
v_call: TRBV4-1

cdr3_aa: CATSDSGRGNQPQHF
cdr3_nt: TGTGCCACCAGTGATAGTGGCCGGGGCAATCAGCCCCAGCATTTT
j_call: TRBJ1-5
d_call: -
clone_size: -
v_call: TRBV24-1

cdr3_aa: CASSPTVREQFF
cdr3_nt: TGTGCCAGCAGCCCGACAGTGCGTGAGCAGTTCTTC
j_call: TRBJ2-1
d_call: -
clone_size: few
v_call: TRBV14

cdr3_aa: CASSLAGQGVANEKLFF
cdr3_nt: TGCGCCAGCAGCTTGGCGGGACAGGGGGTGGCTAATGAAAAACTGTTTTTT
j_call: TRBJ1-4
d_call: TRBD1
clone_size: once
v_call: TRBV5-1

cdr3_aa: CASSNMARADTQYF
cdr3_nt: TGTGCCAGCTCCAATATGGCTAGAGCAGATACGCAGTATTTT
j_call: TRBJ2-3
d_call: -
clone_size: -
v_call: TRBV5-4

cdr3_aa: CASSLVPLTDSPLHF
cdr3_nt: TGCGCCAGCAGCTTGGTTCCGCTAACGGATTCACCCCTCCACTTT
j_call: TRBJ1-6
d_call: -
clone_size: -
v_call: TRBV5-1

cdr3_aa: CASSPFDLAGVAGELFF
cdr3_nt: TGTGCCAGCTCACCATTTGATCTGGCGGGAGTGGCCGGGGAGCTGTTTTTT
j_call: TRBJ2-2
d_call: TRBD2
clone_size: -
v_call: TRBV18

cdr3_aa: CASSEPGRGSYEQYF
cdr3_nt: TGTGCCAGCAGTGAACCGGGACGGGGCTCCTACGAGCAGTACTTC
j_call: TRBJ2-7
d_call: -
clone_size: -
v_call: TRBV25-1

cdr3_aa: CASSLQLDANEKLFF
cdr3_nt: TGCGCCAGCAGCCTTCAATTGGATGCTAATGAAAAACTGTTTTTT
j_call: TRBJ1-4
d_call: -
clone_size: -
v_call: TRBV4-3

cdr3_aa: CASSLNADNEQFF
cdr3_nt: TGTGCCAGCAGCTTAAATGCGGACAATGAGCAGTTCTTC
j_call: TRBJ2-1
d_call: -
clone_size: -
v_call: TRBV11-3

cdr3_aa: CASSYTGENYGYTF
cdr3_nt: TGTGCCAGCAGCTATACGGGTGAGAACTATGGCTACACCTTC
j_call: TRBJ1-2
d_call: -
clone_size: -
v_call: TRBV5-6

cdr3_aa: CASSPSGTGFYGYTF
cdr3_nt: TGTGCCAGCAGTCCCTCCGGGACAGGTTTCTATGGCTACACCTTC
j_call: TRBJ1-2
d_call: TRBD1
clone_size: -
v_call: TRBV6-5

cdr3_aa: CASSYTGSFYEQYF
cdr3_nt: TGTGCCAGCAGTTATACGGGGTCCTTCTACGAGCAGTACTTC
j_call: TRBJ2-7
d_call: -
clone_size: -
v_call: TRBV6-5